This T cell receptor (beta chain) was documented in a study of cytomegalovirus exposure and HLA in healthy donors. Germline V gives CDR1 MNHEY, CDR2 SVGAGI. Trimming removed 2 bases from V and 2 bases from J, with 9 bases in between. The CDR3 consists of 14 residues. 13 Jbeta primers and 60 Vbeta primers were used for the PCR. Using immunoSEQ multiplex PCR, the repertoire was profiled, and TCRdb retains in-frame clones only, with some absent. This sample yields roughly 170,000 clones, of which around four fifths are seen a single time; 1.4% belongs to the top ten. The sample was PBMCs. The TCR originated in a woman aged 30 to 39 in good health and CMV-seropositive. V gene TRBV6-5 combines with J gene TRBJ1-1, with a tentative D call TRBD1 (5 bases). DNA of the CDR3: TGTGCCAGCAGTTACCGAGACAGCAACACTGAAGCTTTCTTT. It encodes CASSYRDSNTEAFF.